The 16 T cell receptor beta chains below come from one sample, sequenced in a study of T cell responses to AZD1222 COVID-19 vaccine. TCRdb's table, derived via immunoSEQ multiplex PCR, lists solely in-frame clones and lacks some. Found here are 100,000 or so clones, around 87% of them singletons; the top ten hold 2% to 3%. Sequenced here: peripheral blood, sampled on day 0 of AZD1222 vaccination. These receptors were obtained from an adult in good health.

Concerning this clone: The same CDR3 is also encoded by other DNA sequences in this sample. The CDR3 sequence: CASSIGNTEAFF. The CDR3 DNA follows: TGTGCCAGTAGTATAGGAAACACTGAAGCTTTCTTT. V gene TRBV19 combines with J gene TRBJ1-1; D remains unclear. CDR3 length: 12 amino acids. V lost 1 base, J lost 2 bases, and 2 bases lay in between. Per the germline V gene, CDR1 is LNHDA and CDR2 is SQIVND (reference sequence).

The V gene is TRBV5-1, the J gene TRBJ2-3; 14 bases map to TRBD2. The CDR3 contains 19 residues. Germline V gives CDR1 SGHRS, CDR2 YFSETQ. After removal of 3 bases from V and 0 bases from J, the junction contained 9 bases not matched to a gene. Written as DNA, the CDR3 is TGCGCCAGCAGCTGGGCCGGGACTAGCGGGGGCCTCAGCACAGATACGCAGTATTTT. Translated, it gives CASSWAGTSGGLSTDTQYF.

In this sample, this clone turned up once. This rearrangement joins TRBV4-1 to TRBJ2-3; 8 bases match TRBD2. Germline V gene lookup returns CDR1 MGHRA and CDR2 YSYEKL. This CDR3 spans 16 amino acids. J was trimmed by 0 bases and V by 0 bases; bases with no gene match: 2. The CDR3 here is CASSQEERGSTDTQYF. The CDR3 nucleotides are TGCGCCAGCAGCCAAGAGGAGCGGGGGAGCACAGATACGCAGTATTTT.

The CDR3 reads CASRKGGPETQYF. The DNA for the CDR3 is TGTGCCAGCAGAAAGGGGGGGCCCGAGACCCAGTACTTC. The chain recombines TRBV11-2 with TRBJ2-5; possible D gene TRBD2, 7 bases. The V and J ends lost 6 bases and 5 bases respectively, with 13 bases between them. This CDR3 is built from 13 residues. Per germline, CDR1 SGHAT and CDR2 FQNNGV.

This clone was recorded only once. The CDR3: CASSLGTGGDYGYTF. In DNA form, the CDR3 reads TGTGCCAGCTCATTAGGGACAGGGGGCGACTATGGCTACACCTTC. The chain links TRBV18 to TRBJ1-2, with 12 bases that match TRBD1. CDR3 length: 15 amino acids. Trimming at V came to 5 bases and at J to 3 bases, leaving 4 bases not matched to a gene. Germline V CDR1 and CDR2: KGHSH, LQKENI.

The V call is TRBV7-2, the J call TRBJ2-1; D is undetermined. Germline loops: CDR1 SGHTA, CDR2 FQGNSA. The CDR3 has 12 amino acids. Trimming removed 3 bases from V and 9 bases from J, with 9 bases in between. The CDR3 coding sequence is TGTGCCAGCAGCTTGGGCAGTGTTGAGCAGTTCTTC. Translating it yields CASSLGSVEQFF.

The J gene is TRBJ1-2, the V gene TRBV7-9; the D is unclear. The V end lost 1 base, the J end lost 0 bases, and 9 bases lay between the germline ends. This CDR3 contains 15 residues. CDR1 is SEHNR, CDR2 FQNEAQ, per germline (reference sequence). The CDR3 nucleotides read TGTGCCAGCAGCTTAGGCCTGAGTGCTAACTATGGCTACACCTTC. This translates into CASSLGLSANYGYTF.

This sequence joins TRBV27 and TRBJ1-2; the D gene is possibly TRBD1 (5 bases). The CDR3 runs to 17 residues. CDR1 is MNHEY, CDR2 SMNVEV, per germline (reference sequence). Trimming took 6 bases from V and 4 from J, leaving 24 bases between them. The CDR3 sequence is CASSTRWGRGLPYGYTF. The CDR3 nucleotides are TGTGCCAGCAGCACCCGGTGGGGGAGGGGTTTACCCTATGGCTACACCTTC.

V is TRBV19 and J is TRBJ2-1; 16 bases align to TRBD2. CDR1 and CDR2 (germline): LNHDA, SQIVND (reference sequence). V dropped 5 bases and J dropped 8; count of bases not matched to a gene: 6. The CDR3 runs 16 residues. CDR3 sequence (DNA): TGTGCCAGTAGTGCCGGGACTAGCGGGGGGGCCGATGAGCAGTTCTTC. Amino acid sequence: CASSAGTSGGADEQFF.

This clone was recorded only once. This chain uses TRBV27 with TRBJ2-1; D gene unclear. This CDR3 has 12 amino acids. Germline assignment: CDR1 MNHEY and CDR2 SMNVEV (reference sequence). V lost 3 bases and J 12 bases, leaving 12 bases between the germline ends. CDR3 in amino acids: CASSFSSVAQFF. CDR3 nucleotides: TGTGCCAGCAGTTTCAGCTCGGTGGCGCAGTTCTTC.

V gene TRBV2 combines with J gene TRBJ2-2, with 8 positions matching TRBD1. Trimming removed 6 bases from V and 4 bases from J; junction bases left unmatched: 13. CDR3 size: 17 residues. CDR1 is SNHLY and CDR2 is FYNNEI in the germline V gene. CDR3 nucleotides: TGTGCCAGCAGCTATGAGACAGGGGCGGTAGGCACCGGGGAGCTGTTTTTT. Its translation is CASSYETGAVGTGELFF. The variable domain in full, completed from reference TRBV2 and TRBJ2-2, reads EPEVTQTPSHQVTQMGQEVILRCVPISNHLYFYWYRQILGQKVEFLVSFYNNEISEKSEIFDDQFSVERPDGSNFTLKIRSTKLEDSAMYFCASSYETGAVGTGELFFGEGSRLTVL.

The rearrangement joins TRBV4-1 to TRBJ1-1, with D possibly being TRBD1 (6 bases). The germline gives CDR1 MGHRA, CDR2 YSYEKL. Trimming took off 0 bases at V and 3 bases at J, with 17 bases between the two ends. The CDR3 contains 17 residues. This CDR3 reads CASSQESPYQGYTEAFF. CDR3 DNA: TGCGCCAGCAGCCAAGAGAGTCCCTACCAGGGGTACACTGAAGCTTTCTTT.

There are a few counts of this clone. The gene calls are TRBV2 and TRBJ2-5; 7 bases line up with TRBD2. Trimming at V came to 8 bases and at J to 0 bases, leaving 12 bases not matched to a gene. This CDR3 is built from 16 residues. Germline CDR1 SNHLY, CDR2 FYNNEI. This CDR3 reads CASGQAPRGNQETQYF. The CDR3 DNA is TGTGCCAGCGGCCAGGCACCGCGGGGGAACCAAGAGACCCAGTACTTC.

CDR3 amino acids: CASSQGAETQYF. In DNA form, the CDR3 reads TGTGCCAGCAGCCAAGGGGCGGAGACCCAGTACTTC. The chain has TRBV11-2 and TRBJ2-5; TRBD1 might be the D (5 bases). Per the germline V gene, CDR1 is SGHAT and CDR2 is FQNNGV. The CDR3 sequence is 12 residues long. V lost 5 bases to trimming and J lost 5 bases, with 9 bases between them.

The chain carries TRBV29-1 and TRBJ2-5, with 9 bases that match TRBD2. Trimming cost V 4 bases and J 5 bases; bases outside gene matches: 5. The germline V gene encodes CDR1 SQVTM and CDR2 ANQGSEA. The CDR3 consists of 13 residues. CDR3 in amino acids: CSVAAGGHETQYF. The DNA of the CDR3 is TGCAGCGTTGCGGCGGGGGGGCACGAGACCCAGTACTTC.

This clone was observed once. Here the CDR3 DNA reads TGTGCCAGCAGCCCAATCACCATTGACGGCTACACCTTC. Its protein product is CASSPITIDGYTF. The chain links TRBV7-9 to TRBJ1-2; D is undetermined. Germline lookup yields CDR1 SEHNR and CDR2 FQNEAQ (reference sequence). The CDR3 is made up of 13 amino acids. V dropped 5 bases and J dropped 8 bases, with 15 bases sitting between them. Looking up the rest from reference TRBV7-9 and TRBJ1-2 gives the full variable domain: DTGVSQNPRHKITKRGQNVTFRCDPISEHNRLYWYRQTLGQGPEFLTYFQNEAQLEKSRLLSDRFSAERPKGSFSTLEIQRTEQGDSAMYLCASSPITIDGYTFGSGTRLTVV.